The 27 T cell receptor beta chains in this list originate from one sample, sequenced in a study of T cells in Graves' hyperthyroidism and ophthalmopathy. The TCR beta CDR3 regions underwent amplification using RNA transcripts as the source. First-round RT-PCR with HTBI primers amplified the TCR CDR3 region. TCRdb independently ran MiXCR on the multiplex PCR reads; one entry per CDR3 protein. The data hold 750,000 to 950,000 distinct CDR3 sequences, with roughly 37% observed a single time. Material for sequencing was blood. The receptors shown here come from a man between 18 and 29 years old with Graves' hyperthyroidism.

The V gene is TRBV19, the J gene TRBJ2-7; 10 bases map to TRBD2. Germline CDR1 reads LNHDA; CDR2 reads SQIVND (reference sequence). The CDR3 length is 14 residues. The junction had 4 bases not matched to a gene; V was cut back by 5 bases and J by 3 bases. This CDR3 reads CASSLAGANYEQYF. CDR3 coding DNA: TGTGCCAGTAGTCTAGCGGGGGCGAACTACGAGCAGTACTTC.

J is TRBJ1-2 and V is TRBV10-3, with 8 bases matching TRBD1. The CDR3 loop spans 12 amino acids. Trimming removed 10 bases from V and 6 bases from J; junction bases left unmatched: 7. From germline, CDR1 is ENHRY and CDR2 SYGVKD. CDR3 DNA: TGTGCCACCAGGGGACAGGCCAATGGCTACACCTTC. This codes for CATRGQANGYTF.

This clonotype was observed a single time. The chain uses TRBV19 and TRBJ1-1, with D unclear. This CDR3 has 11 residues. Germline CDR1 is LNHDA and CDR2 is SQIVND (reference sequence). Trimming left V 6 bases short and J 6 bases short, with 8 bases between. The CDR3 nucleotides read TGTGCCAGTAGAATGGGTGCTGAAGCTTTCTTT. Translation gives CASRMGAEAFF.

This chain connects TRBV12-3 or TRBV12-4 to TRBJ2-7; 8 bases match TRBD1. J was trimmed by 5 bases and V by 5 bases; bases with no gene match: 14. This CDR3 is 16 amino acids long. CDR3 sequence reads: CASSRGRLTGGDEQYF. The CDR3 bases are TGTGCCAGCAGTCGGGGCCGCCTCACAGGGGGAGACGAGCAGTACTTC.

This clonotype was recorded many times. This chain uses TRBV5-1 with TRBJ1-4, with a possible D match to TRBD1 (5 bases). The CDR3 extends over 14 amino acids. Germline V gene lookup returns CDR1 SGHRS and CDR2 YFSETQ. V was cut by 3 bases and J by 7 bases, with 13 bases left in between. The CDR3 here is CASSSGTGVEKLFF. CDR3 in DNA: TGCGCCAGCAGCTCCGGGACCGGGGTTGAAAAACTGTTTTTT.

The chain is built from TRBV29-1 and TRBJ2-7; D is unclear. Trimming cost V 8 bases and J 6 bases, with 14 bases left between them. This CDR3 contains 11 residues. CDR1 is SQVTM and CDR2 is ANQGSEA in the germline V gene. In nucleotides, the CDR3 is TGCAGCTTATATGGCGGCGGCGAGCAGTACTTC. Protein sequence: CSLYGGGEQYF.

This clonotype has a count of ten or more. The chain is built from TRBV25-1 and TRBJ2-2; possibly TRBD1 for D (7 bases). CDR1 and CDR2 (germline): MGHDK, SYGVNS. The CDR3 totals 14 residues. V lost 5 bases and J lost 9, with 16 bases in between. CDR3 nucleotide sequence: TGTGCCAGCAGTAGACAGGGTGGGAGGCGGGAGCTGTTTTTT. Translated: CASSRQGGRRELFF.

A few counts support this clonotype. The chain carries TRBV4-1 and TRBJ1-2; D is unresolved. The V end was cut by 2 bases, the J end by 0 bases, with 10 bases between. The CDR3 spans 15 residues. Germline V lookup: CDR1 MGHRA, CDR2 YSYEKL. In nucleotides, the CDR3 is TGCGCCAGCAGCCAATCCGAGGCGACTAACTATGGCTACACCTTC. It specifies CASSQSEATNYGYTF.

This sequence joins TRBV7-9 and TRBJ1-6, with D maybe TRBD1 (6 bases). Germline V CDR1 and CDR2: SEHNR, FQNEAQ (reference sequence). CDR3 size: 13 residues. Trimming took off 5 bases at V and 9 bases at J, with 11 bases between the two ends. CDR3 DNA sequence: TGTGCCAGCAGCCATGGGACACCTTCACCCCTCCACTTT. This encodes CASSHGTPSPLHF.

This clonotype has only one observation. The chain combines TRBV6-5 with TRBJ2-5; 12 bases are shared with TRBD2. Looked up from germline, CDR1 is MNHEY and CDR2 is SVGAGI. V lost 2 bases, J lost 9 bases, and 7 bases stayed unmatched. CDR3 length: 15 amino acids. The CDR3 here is CASSYGMASGGAQYF. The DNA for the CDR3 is TGTGCCAGCAGTTACGGGATGGCTAGCGGGGGGGCCCAGTACTTC.

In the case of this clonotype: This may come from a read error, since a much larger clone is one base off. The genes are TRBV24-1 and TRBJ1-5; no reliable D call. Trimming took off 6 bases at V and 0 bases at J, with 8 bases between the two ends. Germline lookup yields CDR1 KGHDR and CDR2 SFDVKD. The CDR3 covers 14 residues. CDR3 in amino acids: CATSYEGSNQPQHF. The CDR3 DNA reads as TGTGCCACCAGTTACGAGGGTAGCAATCAGCCCCAGCATTTT.

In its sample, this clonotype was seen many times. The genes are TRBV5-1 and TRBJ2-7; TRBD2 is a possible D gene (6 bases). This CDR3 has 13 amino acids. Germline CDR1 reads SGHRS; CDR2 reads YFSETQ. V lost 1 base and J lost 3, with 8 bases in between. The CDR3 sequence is CASSLTEGYEQYF. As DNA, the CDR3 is TGCGCCAGCAGCTTGACGGAGGGCTACGAGCAGTACTTC. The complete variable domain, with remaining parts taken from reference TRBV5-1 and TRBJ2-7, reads KAGVTQTPRYLIKTRGQQVTLSCSPISGHRSVSWYQQTPGQGLQFLFEYFSETQRNKGNFPGRFSGRQFSNSRSEMNVSTLELGDSALYLCASSLTEGYEQYFGPGTRLTVT.

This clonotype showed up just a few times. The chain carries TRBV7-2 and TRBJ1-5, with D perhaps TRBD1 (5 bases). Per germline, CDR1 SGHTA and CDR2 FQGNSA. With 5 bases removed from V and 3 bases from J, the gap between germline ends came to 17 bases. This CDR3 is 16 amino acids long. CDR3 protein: CASSTTTVPANQPQHF. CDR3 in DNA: TGTGCCAGCAGCACCACGACAGTCCCCGCCAATCAGCCCCAGCATTTT.

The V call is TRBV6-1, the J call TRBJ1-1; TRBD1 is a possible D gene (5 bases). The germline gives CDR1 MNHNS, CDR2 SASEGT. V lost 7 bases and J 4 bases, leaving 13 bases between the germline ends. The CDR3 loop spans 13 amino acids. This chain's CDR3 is CASTVTGGTEAFF. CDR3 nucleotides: TGTGCCAGCACCGTAACGGGGGGCACTGAAGCTTTCTTT.

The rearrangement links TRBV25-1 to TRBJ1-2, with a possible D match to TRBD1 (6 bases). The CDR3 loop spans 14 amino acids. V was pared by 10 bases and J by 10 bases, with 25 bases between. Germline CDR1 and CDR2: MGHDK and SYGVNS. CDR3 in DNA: TGTGCCACCACCTCGACAGGCCAGGGCAAGGACTACACCTTC. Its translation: CATTSTGQGKDYTF.

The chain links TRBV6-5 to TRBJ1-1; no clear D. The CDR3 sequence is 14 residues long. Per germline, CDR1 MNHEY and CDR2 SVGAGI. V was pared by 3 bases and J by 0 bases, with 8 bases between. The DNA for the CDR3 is TGTGCCAGCAGTTATGGCGCCTTGAACACTGAAGCTTTCTTT. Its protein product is CASSYGALNTEAFF.

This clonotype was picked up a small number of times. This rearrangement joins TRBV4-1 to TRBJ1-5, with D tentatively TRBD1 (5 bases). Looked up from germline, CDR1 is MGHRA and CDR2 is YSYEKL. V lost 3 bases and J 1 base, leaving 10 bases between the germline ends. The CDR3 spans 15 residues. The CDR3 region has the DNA TGCGCCAGCAGCCAGGGGGAGGTAAGCAATCAGCCCCAGCATTTT. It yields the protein CASSQGEVSNQPQHF.

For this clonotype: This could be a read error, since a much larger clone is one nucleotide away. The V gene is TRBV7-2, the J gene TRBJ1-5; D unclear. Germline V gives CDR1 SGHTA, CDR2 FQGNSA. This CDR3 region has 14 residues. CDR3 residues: CVSSLTLSNQPQHF. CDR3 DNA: TGTGTCAGCAGCCTGACACTTAGCAATCAGCCCCAGCATTTT.

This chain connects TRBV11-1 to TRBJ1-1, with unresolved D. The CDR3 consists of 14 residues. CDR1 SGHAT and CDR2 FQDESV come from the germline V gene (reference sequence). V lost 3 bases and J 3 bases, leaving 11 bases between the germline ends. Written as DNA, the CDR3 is TGTGCCAGCAGCTTTGATAGGGAGGACACTGAAGCTTTCTTT. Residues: CASSFDREDTEAFF.

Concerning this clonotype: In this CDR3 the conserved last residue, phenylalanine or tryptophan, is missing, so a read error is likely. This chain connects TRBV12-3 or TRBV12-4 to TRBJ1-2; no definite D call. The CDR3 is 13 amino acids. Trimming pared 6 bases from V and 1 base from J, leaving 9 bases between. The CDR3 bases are TGTGCCAGCAGCTCTGACAATAACTATGGCTACACCCTC. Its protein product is CASSSDNNYGYTL.

CDR3 sequence: CASSQEGGGRINTGELFF. In DNA, the CDR3 is TGTGCCAGCAGCCAAGAGGGCGGCGGGAGGATTAACACCGGGGAGCTGTTTTTT. The chain employs TRBV7-2 and TRBJ2-2, with 8 bases fitting TRBD2. The CDR3 is 18 amino acids. Germline V lookup: CDR1 SGHTA, CDR2 FQGNSA. The ends lost 5 bases at V and 2 bases at J; junction bases unmatched: 13.

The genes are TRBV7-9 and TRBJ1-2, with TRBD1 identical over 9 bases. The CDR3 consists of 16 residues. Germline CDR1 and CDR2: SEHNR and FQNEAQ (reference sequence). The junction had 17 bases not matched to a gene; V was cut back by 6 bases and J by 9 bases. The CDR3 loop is CASRSHLSGTGWSYTF. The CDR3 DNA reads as TGTGCCAGCAGGTCCCACCTCTCCGGGACAGGGTGGAGCTACACCTTC.

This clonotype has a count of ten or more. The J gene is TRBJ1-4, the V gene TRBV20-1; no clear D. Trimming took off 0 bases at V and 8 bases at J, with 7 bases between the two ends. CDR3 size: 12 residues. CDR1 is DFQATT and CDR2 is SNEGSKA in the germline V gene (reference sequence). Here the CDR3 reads CSARDSDEKLFF. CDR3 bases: TGCAGTGCTAGAGATTCGGACGAAAAACTGTTTTTT.

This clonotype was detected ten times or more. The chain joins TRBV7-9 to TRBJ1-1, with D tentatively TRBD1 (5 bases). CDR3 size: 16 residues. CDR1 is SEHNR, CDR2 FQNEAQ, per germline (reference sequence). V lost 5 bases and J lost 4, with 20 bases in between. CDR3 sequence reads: CASSGRERTGTTEAFF. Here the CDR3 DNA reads TGTGCCAGCAGCGGTAGGGAGAGGACTGGGACCACTGAAGCTTTCTTT.

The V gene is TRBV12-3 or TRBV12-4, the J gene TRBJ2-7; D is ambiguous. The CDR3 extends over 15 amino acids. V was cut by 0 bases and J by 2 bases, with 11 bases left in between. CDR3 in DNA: TGTGCCAGCAGTTTAGCAGGGATGGTAGCCTACGAGCAGTACTTC. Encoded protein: CASSLAGMVAYEQYF.

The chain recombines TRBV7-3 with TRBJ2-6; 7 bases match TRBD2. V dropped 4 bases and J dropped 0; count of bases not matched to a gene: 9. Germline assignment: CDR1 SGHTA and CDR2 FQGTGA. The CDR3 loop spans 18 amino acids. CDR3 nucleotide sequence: TGTGCCAGCAGCTCAACCATAGGGAGGGCCTCTGGGGCCAACGTCCTGACTTTC. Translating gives CASSSTIGRASGANVLTF.

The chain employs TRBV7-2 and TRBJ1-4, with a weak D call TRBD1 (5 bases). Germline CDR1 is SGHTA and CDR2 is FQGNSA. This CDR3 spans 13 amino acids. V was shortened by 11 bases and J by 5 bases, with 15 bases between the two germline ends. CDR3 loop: CAVQGTGNEKLFF. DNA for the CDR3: TGTGCCGTTCAGGGTACGGGGAATGAAAAACTGTTTTTT. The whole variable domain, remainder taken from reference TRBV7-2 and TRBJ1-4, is GAGVSQSPSNKVTEKGKDVELRCDPISGHTALYWYRQSLGQGLEFLIYFQGNSAPDKSGLPSDRFSAERTGGSVSTLTIQRTQQEDSAVYLCAVQGTGNEKLFFGSGTQLSVL.